This record looks at one T cell receptor beta chain sequence and its context. The data are from a study of blood T cell repertoires in COVID-19. Clones were read by immunoSEQ multiplex PCR, and TCRdb kept only the in-frame ones, dropping some. The table records about 440,000 clones, about nine tenths of them present only once. V was clipped by 5 bases and J by 2 bases, with 17 bases between them. The CDR3 is made up of 16 amino acids. CDR1 MDHEN and CDR2 SYDVKM come from the germline V gene. The TCR comes from a woman aged 45-60 years with COVID-19, enrolled during active disease. The sequencing input was peripheral blood. The J gene is TRBJ2-3, the V gene TRBV28, with D perhaps matching TRBD2 (6 bases). For the CDR3, the DNA is TGTGCCAGCAGTCAACCGAGGAGGGGAGCCACAGATACGCAGTATTTT. Protein sequence: CASSQPRRGATDTQYF.